The following is a TCR beta chain sequence with its context. Its cognate antigen has yet to be identified. The germline gene is not matched at one end of the junction; a read error may be the cause. This sample is drawn from a study of regulatory T cells in long-lasting Graves disease (dated by TCRdb to 2020 to 2023). For context, the study as a whole: Antithyroid drugs had been taken for less than 3 months by newly diagnosed Graves' disease patients. This study used TCR sequencing and RNA sequencing of peripheral blood to compare persistent Graves' disease patients against newly diagnosed Graves' disease patients. The study was conducted in China and was registered as a clinical trial. A total of about 33 samples underwent TCR sequencing, from roughly 13 patients with persistent Graves' disease and approximately 20 patients with newly diagnosed Graves' disease. What the authors observed across the whole study: The small sample size was acknowledged by the authors as a limitation that may reduce accuracy. Lower TCR Shannon entropy and fewer highly expanded clones were observed in persistent Graves' disease patients than in newly diagnosed patients, which suggested clonal expansion. Persistent patients shared more public clonotypes among themselves (around 2,800) than newly diagnosed patients did (more than 950). Peripheral blood alone was examined, since thyroid tissue, which constituted the primary lesion, could not be accessed. Sequencing and analysis were restricted to the TCR beta chain. Persistent disease showed preferential use of TRBV28, TRBJ1-2 and TRBJ2-5, whereas newly diagnosed disease favored TRBV20-1 and TRBJ2-1.

Including cysteine and phenylalanine, the CDR3 has 16 amino acids. The retained sequence is limited to the CDR3, 48 bases, with the frame set at the first base. The germline V gene (reference sequence) sets CDR1 to LNHNV and CDR2 to YYDKDF. The library was generated by multiplex PCR. The run used an Illumina HiSeq 4000. CDR3 regions were amplified by Arm-PCR with iRepertoire HTBI primers to construct TCR beta libraries. Before sequencing, the PCR products underwent gel purification. The authors' pipeline ran thus. Gene usage analysis of CDR3 amino acid clonotypes relied on the roughly 67 TRBV and 15 or so TRBJ segments identified across samples. Filtered high-quality paired reads were merged into contigs using COPE and FqMerger. BLAST was used to align contigs to IMGT TRBV, TRBD and TRBJ reference genes, with CDR3 defined following IMGT. Any clonotype with a frequency above 0.1% was classified as a highly expanded clone. Shannon entropy served as the measure of repertoire diversity, while the Gini coefficient captured V-J evenness. A clonotype found in more than one individual was treated as public. The public reads were run again by TCRdb, first through fastp at Q25 and then through MiXCR, and only productive beta chains were kept. Under each unique CDR3 protein, matching rows form one entry showing the most common genes and DNA. The V and J calls, along with clone size, are taken from TCRdb and not from the paper's own processing. This sample holds approximately 350,000 distinct CDR3 sequences; about 12% were observed only once. About 19% of the sample goes to the ten largest clones.

This specimen's time point label, interpreted: newly diagnosed GD, antithyroid drugs for less than 3 months. For both TCR sequencing and RNA sequencing, RNA was extracted from PBMCs in TRIzol. The diagnosis of Graves' disease followed American Thyroid Association guidelines. The patients came from an endocrinology department in Xi'an, China. Each patient gave 8.5 to 9.5 milliliters of peripheral blood, collected in an EDTA anticoagulant tube. Ficoll Paque Plus density gradient separation was used to isolate PBMCs, and no additional T cell sorting was done. An Agilent 2100 Bioanalyzer and agarose gel were used to check RNA quality, while a NanoDrop 2000 measured RNA concentration. The same sample was also studied in work on T cells in Graves' hyperthyroidism and ophthalmopathy. The second publication reports: A patient counted as having stable Graves' hyperthyroidism if no progression to ophthalmopathy occurred over 18 months of follow-up. Hyperthyroidism patients were newly diagnosed, had a disease duration of under 2 months, and were aged 18 to 65 years. Any patient with an uncontrolled infection, another autoimmune disease, pregnancy or lactation was excluded. Clinical symptoms, serum thyroxine and TRAb, thyroid ultrasound, and orbital computed tomography formed the basis for the diagnoses. The TCR CDR3 was subjected to a first round of RT-PCR using the HTBI primer set and the Qiagen OneStep RT-PCR kit. Blood samples also contained most of the expanded thyroid clonotypes (frequency above 0.001), which suggests that blood repertoires may reflect thyroid immune responses. A 13 V-J signature model separated ophthalmopathy from stable hyperthyroidism, with approximately 87% sensitivity and 81% to 82% specificity in cross-validation and 80%/75% in testing. In validation, the model predicted progression to ophthalmopathy a median of about 6.8 months before onset, with about 64% sensitivity and about 72% specificity. A discovery cohort of roughly 96 patients, 43 with Graves' ophthalmopathy and approximately 57 with stable Graves' hyperthyroidism, was used to find distinguishing TCR V-J signatures. Whether ophthalmopathy could be predicted prospectively was tested in an independent validation cohort made up of some 20 hyperthyroidism patients plus 17 patients who later progressed to ophthalmopathy. The roughly 90 discovery patients were divided at random into training and test sets in a 7:3 ratio. In roughly six Graves' hyperthyroidism patients, the study also compared T-cell repertoires from thyroid tissue with T-cell repertoires from blood. Once sampling was done, hyperthyroidism patients were given methimazole at a starting dose of 30 mg daily, whereas ophthalmopathy patients were given high-dose intravenous methylprednisolone. Libraries were constructed in a second round of multiplex PCR, after which size selection and purification were carried out. Sequencing of the libraries was done on an Illumina HiSeq2000 using paired-end 100 bp reads. SOAPnuke was used to process the raw data, with reads discarded if the reads contained adapters or uncalled bases, had a mean Phred below 15, or lacked an exact constant-primer or identifier match. High-quality paired reads were merged with COPE v1.2.5, and unique nucleotide sequences were defined as clonotypes. MiTCR v1.1 was used to align clonotypes to the IMGT TRBV, TRBD and TRBJ reference segments. Only V-J combinations with frequency above 0.0001, covering 99% to 99.2% of repertoires, were analysed. The TCS score was defined as F50 (clonal expansion) divided by E x V (chaos), with BLOSUM62-based TCRdist calculated between CDR3 peptides within each V-J. Welch's t-statistics and random forest reduced around 510 V-J features to fewer than 15, which were used in a naive Bayes classifier (R e1071). Sample size was not statistically predetermined, and investigators were not blinded to group allocation. According to the paper, TCR Vbeta CDR3 sequencing was carried out on about 140 peripheral blood samples, which came from 40 to 45 ophthalmopathy, roughly 75 hyperthyroidism and about 17 progressor patients.

The rearrangement joined TRBV15 to TRBJ1-3, with the D gene not confidently named. The specimen comprised peripheral blood mononuclear cells (PBMCs), sampled at new diagnosis, from a patient treated with antithyroid drugs. The sequence was collected from a woman under 30 with Graves disease. Donor details come from another sample of the same person, matched by shared clones. CDR3 reads: CATSRARNKAGHTIYF. The DNA is TGTGCCACCAGCAGGGCCCGAAATAAAGCTGGACACACCATATATTTT. Supplemented by the reference TRBV15 and TRBJ1-3 proteins around the CDR3, the complete variable domain is DAMVIQNPRYQVTQFGKPVTLSCSQTLNHNVMYWYQQKSSQAPKLLFHYYDKDFNNEADTPDNFQSRRPNTSFCFLDIRSPGLGDTAMYLCATSRARNKAGHTIYFGEGSWLTVV.